These 13 T cell receptor beta chains originate from one sample sequenced in a study of PD-1 blockade in classical Hodgkin lymphoma. The protocol was immunoSEQ multiplex PCR, while the TCRdb copy is restricted to in-frame clones and leaves out a portion. This sample has just over 25,000 clones; 80% to 90% occur once, and the top ten carry roughly 2.6%. Brentuximab vedotin exposure varied, and every patient relapsed after autologous stem cell transplantation. The starting material was peripheral blood mononuclear cells (PBMCs), obtained at baseline. These receptors were obtained from a human donor with classical Hodgkin lymphoma.

This sequence joins TRBV25-1 and TRBJ2-3; a weak D match, TRBD1 (6 bases). Germline V CDR1 and CDR2: MGHDK, SYGVNS. This CDR3 is built from 13 residues. Trimming shortened V by 8 bases and J by 2 bases, and 11 bases separated the two germline ends. The CDR3, as DNA: TGTGCCAGCTCCCGGGACACCACAGATACGCAGTATTTT. Translation gives CASSRDTTDTQYF. Combining the CDR3 with reference TRBV25-1 and TRBJ2-3 gives the whole variable domain EADIYQTPRYLVIGTGKKITLECSQTMGHDKMYWYQQDPGMELHLIHYSYGVNSTEKGDLSSESTVSRIRTEHFPLTLESARPSHTSQYLCASSRDTTDTQYFGPGTRLTVL.

The chain links TRBV5-1 to TRBJ1-2; weak D call: TRBD1 (6 bases). V was shortened by 4 bases and J by 0 bases, with 10 bases between the two germline ends. CDR1 is SGHRS and CDR2 is YFSETQ in the germline V gene. The CDR3 runs to 14 residues. The CDR3 here is CASSIGTSNYGYTF. For the CDR3, the DNA is TGCGCCAGCAGCATAGGGACATCTAACTATGGCTACACCTTC.

The chain is built from TRBV5-5 and TRBJ2-5; 7 bases are a match to TRBD2. This CDR3 has 14 amino acids. V trimming: 3 bases; J trimming: 4 bases; junction bases outside the gene matches: 6. CDR1 is SGHKS, CDR2 YYEKEE, per germline (reference sequence). The CDR3 coding sequence is TGTGCCAGCAGCTGGGAGGGTAGGGGAGAGACCCAGTACTTC. The encoded protein is CASSWEGRGETQYF.

The genes are TRBV5-1 and TRBJ2-2; 8 bases fit TRBD2. Germline values: CDR1 SGHRS, CDR2 YFSETQ. V dropped 2 bases and J dropped 4; count of bases not matched to a gene: 1. The CDR3 sequence is 14 residues long. The CDR3 protein is CASSLAGVTGELFF. CDR3 DNA sequence: TGCGCCAGCAGCTTAGCGGGGGTCACCGGGGAGCTGTTTTTT.

The rearrangement links TRBV12-5 to TRBJ2-7; D is unresolved. Per the germline V gene, CDR1 is LGHNT and CDR2 is FRNRAP. Trimming pared 8 bases from V and 2 bases from J, leaving 7 bases between. The CDR3 runs to 11 residues. The CDR3 DNA reads TGTGCTAGTCAGATACCCTACGAGCAGTACTTC. Translating it yields CASQIPYEQYF.

The chain employs TRBV6-6 and TRBJ1-4; D is undetermined. The CDR3 totals 14 residues. V lost 8 bases and J 6 bases, leaving 16 bases between the germline ends. Germline lookup yields CDR1 MNHNY and CDR2 SVGAGI (reference sequence). CDR3 coding DNA: TGTGCCAGCGGAAAAACTGGAGGGTATGAAAAACTGTTTTTT. This codes for CASGKTGGYEKLFF.

The chain links TRBV7-2 to TRBJ1-1, with 11 bases fitting TRBD1. J gave up 4 bases and V 5 bases, and 6 bases lay outside the gene matches. This CDR3 contains 15 residues. Germline V lookup: CDR1 SGHTA, CDR2 FQGNSA. DNA for the CDR3: TGTGCCAGCAGCCCCGCCGGGACAGGGGGCACTGAAGCTTTCTTT. Its protein is CASSPAGTGGTEAFF.

The chain uses TRBV7-9 and TRBJ2-5, with 9 bases identical to TRBD1. CDR3 length: 16 amino acids. The germline V gene has CDR1 SEHNR and CDR2 FQNEAQ (reference sequence). V lost 0 bases, J lost 4 bases, and 6 bases stayed unmatched. The CDR3 protein is CASSLATGGIGETQYF. The CDR3 nucleotides read TGTGCCAGCAGCTTAGCGACAGGGGGAATAGGAGAGACCCAGTACTTC.

V usage is TRBV5-1 and J usage is TRBJ1-1; D gene unclear. The length of the CDR3 is 16 residues. Germline CDR1 SGHRS, CDR2 YFSETQ. V was cut by 0 bases and J by 4 bases, with 16 bases left in between. CDR3 nucleotide sequence: TGCGCCAGCAGCTTGGAAATAATGTCCCCGAGCACTGAAGCTTTCTTT. Protein product: CASSLEIMSPSTEAFF.

This chain links TRBV15 with TRBJ2-7; D call uncertain. V gave up 0 bases and J gave up 4 bases, with 7 bases separating them. The CDR3 totals 13 residues. Per germline, CDR1 LNHNV and CDR2 YYDKDF (reference sequence). CDR3 sequence: CATSRDSEYEQYF. CDR3 bases: TGTGCCACCAGCAGAGATTCGGAGTACGAGCAGTACTTC.

V is TRBV9 and J is TRBJ2-2; the D gene could be TRBD1 or TRBD2 (5 bases each). V was pared by 3 bases and J by 1 base, with 10 bases between. This CDR3 spans 15 amino acids. CDR1 and CDR2 (germline): SGDLS, YYNGEE. CDR3 in amino acids: CASSAGTVNTGELFF. Here the CDR3 DNA reads TGTGCCAGCAGCGCTGGGACGGTGAACACCGGGGAGCTGTTTTTT.

The chain employs TRBV12-5 and TRBJ2-5, with D tentatively TRBD2 (5 bases). TRBJ2-7 matches the DNA end more closely, so the J call is doubtful. Per germline, CDR1 LGHNT and CDR2 FRNRAP. This CDR3 spans 14 amino acids. CDR3 nucleotides: TGTGCTAGTGGTCCCCGGACTGGATCGTACGAGCAGTACTTC. Translated: CASGPRTGSYEQYF.

A single count supports this clone. The chain has TRBV27 and TRBJ2-7; no firm D call. In germline, CDR1 is MNHEY, CDR2 SMNVEV (reference sequence). The CDR3 is made up of 13 amino acids. The ends were cut back, 6 bases at V and 2 bases at J, with 11 bases in the middle. The CDR3 sequence is CASSFGLTYEQYF. The CDR3 nucleotides read TGTGCCAGCAGCTTCGGCCTAACCTACGAGCAGTACTTC.